A single T cell receptor (beta chain) is shown here with its context. The data derive from a study of control samples from healthy donors and cancer patients. The assay was immunoSEQ multiplex PCR, and TCRdb's table has in-frame clones only and misses some. The data contain 150,000 to 200,000 clones, about nine tenths of them singletons. The CDR3 totals 15 residues. Germline CDR1 and CDR2: PRHDT and FYEKMQ (reference sequence). V lost 5 bases and J 5 bases, leaving 18 bases between the germline ends. Sequences were obtained from blood. The receptor comes from a woman between 40 and 50 years old in good health. The V and J genes are TRBV13 and TRBJ2-5, with D tentatively TRBD2 (6 bases). Here the CDR3 reads CASSPPEGTGETQYF. Written as DNA, the CDR3 is TGTGCCAGCAGCCCACCGGAGGGGACGGGCGAGACCCAGTACTTC.